The next 22 T cell receptor beta chains were all read from a single sample in a study of shared clonotypes between healthy human individuals. In the naive CD8 group, cells lacked CD45RO and were positively selected for CCR7, so terminally differentiated effector memory CD45RA+ cells were left out. Clones were sequenced by immunoSEQ multiplex PCR, and TCRdb holds only the in-frame ones, with some missing. Among hundreds of thousands of clones listed, just under 97% were seen once. Source material: naive CD8+ T cells sorted from blood. The origin of the receptors is a woman aged 30 to 39 in good health.

The CDR3: CASSLEVFQETQYF. As DNA, the CDR3 is TGTGCCAGCAGCTTAGAAGTCTTCCAGGAGACCCAGTACTTC. This chain connects TRBV7-9 to TRBJ2-5; D call uncertain. The V end lost 1 base, the J end lost 5 bases, and 11 bases lay between the germline ends. CDR1 is SEHNR and CDR2 is FQNEAQ in the germline V gene (reference sequence). CDR3 length equals 14 residues. Combining the CDR3 with reference TRBV7-9 and TRBJ2-5 gives the whole variable domain DTGVSQNPRHKITKRGQNVTFRCDPISEHNRLYWYRQTLGQGPEFLTYFQNEAQLEKSRLLSDRFSAERPKGSFSTLEIQRTEQGDSAMYLCASSLEVFQETQYFGPGTRLLVL.

The chain recombines TRBV28 with TRBJ2-1; 10 positions match TRBD2. The V gene's germline CDR1 is MDHEN and CDR2 SYDVKM. The V and J ends lost 6 bases and 7 bases, in that order; junction bases with no gene match: 6. The CDR3 runs to 14 residues. The chain's CDR3 is CASRILLAGNEQFF. CDR3 nucleotide sequence: TGTGCCAGCAGGATCCTACTAGCGGGAAATGAGCAGTTCTTC. Supplemented by reference TRBV28 and TRBJ2-1, the full variable domain reads DVKVTQSSRYLVKRTGEKVFLECVQDMDHENMFWYRQDPGLGLRLIYFSYDVKMKEKGDIPEGYSVSREKKERFSLILESASTNQTSMYLCASRILLAGNEQFFGPGTRLTVL.

The V call is TRBV14, the J call TRBJ1-3; D call uncertain. CDR1 is SGHDN and CDR2 is FVKESK in the germline V gene. V dropped 2 bases and J dropped 0 bases, with 11 bases sitting between them. CDR3 length: 16 residues. The CDR3: CASSQTGWGSGNTIYF. CDR3 bases: TGTGCCAGCAGCCAAACGGGATGGGGCTCTGGAAACACCATATATTTT.

Of note for this clone: Distinct nucleotide sequences in the sample also encode this CDR3. This sequence joins TRBV4-1 and TRBJ2-1; D call uncertain. The CDR3 runs to 15 residues. V lost 1 base, J lost 0 bases, and 7 bases lay in between. The germline V gene has CDR1 MGHRA and CDR2 YSYEKL. This CDR3 is CASSQGATSYNEQFF. CDR3 DNA: TGCGCCAGCAGCCAAGGAGCGACCTCCTACAATGAGCAGTTCTTC.

V is TRBV5-6 and J is TRBJ2-5, with D uncertain. Judging by the DNA end, TRBJ2-7 fits better; the J call may be wrong. The CDR3 is 14 amino acids. CDR1 and CDR2 (germline): SGHDT, YYEEEE. CDR3 in DNA: TGTGCCAGCAGCTTGGAAGGGATTGAACACGAGCAGTACTTC. This sequence encodes CASSLEGIEHEQYF.

The genes are TRBV28 and TRBJ2-3; D not certain. Germline V gene sequence: CDR1 MDHEN, CDR2 SYDVKM. This CDR3 region has 11 residues. Trimming took 3 bases from V and 7 from J, leaving 5 bases between them. The CDR3 loop reads CASSFFNTQYF. The CDR3 DNA reads as TGTGCCAGCAGTTTTTTTAATACGCAGTATTTT. The full variable domain, in which reference TRBV28 and TRBJ2-3 provide the parts outside the CDR3, is DVKVTQSSRYLVKRTGEKVFLECVQDMDHENMFWYRQDPGLGLRLIYFSYDVKMKEKGDIPEGYSVSREKKERFSLILESASTNQTSMYLCASSFFNTQYFGPGTRLTVL.

The chain has TRBV28 and TRBJ2-2; 9 bases agree with TRBD1. Germline values: CDR1 MDHEN, CDR2 SYDVKM. CDR3 length: 16 residues. Trimming cost V 6 bases and J 0 bases; bases outside gene matches: 5. CDR3 region: CASRGWDRANTGELFF. For the CDR3, the DNA is TGTGCCAGCAGGGGGTGGGACAGGGCGAACACCGGGGAGCTGTTTTTT.

The chain recombines TRBV9 with TRBJ1-2; 7 bases map to TRBD1. There are 13 residues in the CDR3. Trimming cost V 4 bases and J 4 bases; bases outside gene matches: 4. Germline V gene lookup returns CDR1 SGDLS and CDR2 YYNGEE. This CDR3 is CASSPRTGYGYTF. CDR3 nucleotides: TGTGCCAGCAGCCCACGGACAGGCTATGGCTACACCTTC. The entire variable domain, with the rest obtained from reference TRBV9 and TRBJ1-2, is as follows: DSGVTQTPKHLITATGQRVTLRCSPRSGDLSVYWYQQSLDQGLQFLIQYYNGEERAKGNILERFSAQQFPDLHSELNLSSLELGDSALYFCASSPRTGYGYTFGSGTRLTVV.

The chain couples TRBV2 to TRBJ2-5; 7 bases agree with TRBD1. V trimming: 8 bases; J trimming: 3 bases; junction bases outside the gene matches: 15. The CDR3 has 16 residues. Germline V gives CDR1 SNHLY, CDR2 FYNNEI. CDR3 in amino acids: CASALFGNTGEETQYF. CDR3 DNA: TGTGCCAGCGCTTTGTTCGGAAATACAGGGGAAGAGACCCAGTACTTC.

In regard to this clone: Other nucleotide sequences in the sample specify the same CDR3. V is TRBV6-5 and J is TRBJ1-5, with D maybe TRBD1 (5 bases). Germline V gives CDR1 MNHEY, CDR2 SVGAGI. V dropped 1 base and J dropped 7 bases, with 8 bases sitting between them. The CDR3 is 13 amino acids. CDR3 sequence (DNA): TGTGCCAGCAGTTACTGGGGGGGGCAGCCCCAGCATTTT. This gives the protein CASSYWGGQPQHF.

In its sample, this clone was seen once. The rearrangement joins TRBV6-5 to TRBJ1-4; no clear D gene. Trimming stripped 5 bases from V and 8 bases from J, with 18 bases between. Germline V lookup: CDR1 MNHEY, CDR2 SVGAGI. The CDR3 runs 15 residues. The CDR3 spells CASSLWTSPGEKLFF. CDR3 sequence (DNA): TGTGCCAGCAGTCTTTGGACGTCGCCTGGAGAAAAACTGTTTTTT.

The chain carries TRBV5-6 and TRBJ2-7; no reliable D call. Germline-derived CDR1 and CDR2 are SGHDT and YYEEEE. V lost 0 bases and J lost 4, with 5 bases in between. This CDR3 region has 12 residues. CDR3 protein: CASSLVGYEQYF. The CDR3 coding sequence is TGTGCCAGCAGCTTGGTGGGGTACGAGCAGTACTTC.

The gene calls are TRBV5-6 and TRBJ1-2; perhaps TRBD1 as D (5 bases). Germline assignment: CDR1 SGHDT and CDR2 YYEEEE. V lost 3 bases and J 5 bases, leaving 11 bases between the germline ends. CDR3 size: 13 residues. CDR3 sequence: CASSWRGIYGYTF. CDR3 sequence (DNA): TGTGCCAGCAGCTGGCGGGGGATTTATGGCTACACCTTC.

This sequence joins TRBV28 and TRBJ2-7; D uncertain. CDR3 length: 13 residues. V dropped 6 bases and J dropped 5 bases, with 14 bases sitting between them. CDR1 and CDR2 (germline): MDHEN, SYDVKM. DNA for the CDR3: TGTGCCAGCAGCCCATCTCGGTCTAACGAGCAGTACTTC. Translated: CASSPSRSNEQYF.

This clone was seen a few times. J is TRBJ1-2 and V is TRBV5-6; D not resolved. Trimming took 1 base from V and 8 from J, leaving 12 bases between them. This CDR3 is 13 amino acids long. In germline, CDR1 is SGHDT, CDR2 YYEEEE. The CDR3 spells CASSLWPGPGYTF. The CDR3 nucleotides read TGTGCCAGCAGCTTGTGGCCCGGTCCAGGCTACACCTTC.

The J gene is TRBJ1-5, the V gene TRBV28; D may be TRBD1 (5 bases). The CDR3 extends over 14 amino acids. From germline, CDR1 is MDHEN and CDR2 SYDVKM. V dropped 5 bases and J dropped 1 base, with 9 bases sitting between them. The DNA of the CDR3 is TGTGCCAGCAGTCGGGGGAGGAGCAATCAGCCCCAGCATTTT. Translation: CASSRGRSNQPQHF.

The J gene is TRBJ1-1, the V gene TRBV7-9; no clear D. This CDR3 contains 15 residues. V was trimmed by 5 bases and J by 0 bases, leaving 13 bases between them. Per the germline V gene, CDR1 is SEHNR and CDR2 is FQNEAQ (reference sequence). CDR3 sequence: CASSPLVLMNTEAFF. CDR3 bases: TGTGCCAGCAGCCCACTAGTCCTCATGAACACTGAAGCTTTCTTT.

V and J are TRBV6-1 and TRBJ1-5; a weak D match, TRBD1 (5 bases). Germline V lookup: CDR1 MNHNS, CDR2 SASEGT. V gave up 2 bases and J gave up 1 base, with 15 bases separating them. The CDR3 totals 17 residues. CDR3 sequence: CASSEIDSGYSNQPQHF. In DNA, the CDR3 is TGTGCCAGCAGTGAAATCGACAGCGGGTACAGCAATCAGCCCCAGCATTTT.

The rearrangement links TRBV6-1 to TRBJ2-3; TRBD2 might be the D (6 bases). The CDR3 runs 18 residues. V shed 0 bases and J shed 1 base, with 17 bases lying between them. Germline V CDR1 and CDR2: MNHNS, SASEGT. CDR3 protein: CASSEAQWVGGRTDTQYF. Written as DNA, the CDR3 is TGTGCCAGCAGTGAAGCGCAGTGGGTGGGAGGACGCACAGATACGCAGTATTTT.

The chain couples TRBV15 to TRBJ2-7; 7 nucleotides line up with TRBD1. Looked up from germline, CDR1 is LNHNV and CDR2 is YYDKDF (reference sequence). V lost 3 bases to trimming and J lost 3 bases; unmatched junction nucleotides: 5. The CDR3 contains 14 residues. CDR3 nucleotide sequence: TGTGCCACCAGCAGTCGCAGGGGGTTCTACGAGCAGTACTTC. Translating gives CATSSRRGFYEQYF.

This chain connects TRBV4-1 to TRBJ2-5; 10 nucleotides match TRBD2. The CDR3 consists of 15 residues. CDR1 is MGHRA, CDR2 YSYEKL, per germline. J gave up 3 bases and V 0 bases, and 1 base lay outside the gene matches. Here the CDR3 reads CASSQDLAGEETQYF. The CDR3 region has the DNA TGCGCCAGCAGCCAAGATCTAGCGGGAGAAGAGACCCAGTACTTC.

This clone has only one observation. The chain couples TRBV5-1 to TRBJ2-7, with unresolved D. With 0 bases removed from V and 2 bases from J, the gap between germline ends came to 6 bases. Germline values: CDR1 SGHRS, CDR2 YFSETQ. The CDR3 runs to 13 residues. The CDR3 coding sequence is TGCGCCAGCAGCTTGGACTACACCTACGAGCAGTACTTC. Amino acids: CASSLDYTYEQYF.